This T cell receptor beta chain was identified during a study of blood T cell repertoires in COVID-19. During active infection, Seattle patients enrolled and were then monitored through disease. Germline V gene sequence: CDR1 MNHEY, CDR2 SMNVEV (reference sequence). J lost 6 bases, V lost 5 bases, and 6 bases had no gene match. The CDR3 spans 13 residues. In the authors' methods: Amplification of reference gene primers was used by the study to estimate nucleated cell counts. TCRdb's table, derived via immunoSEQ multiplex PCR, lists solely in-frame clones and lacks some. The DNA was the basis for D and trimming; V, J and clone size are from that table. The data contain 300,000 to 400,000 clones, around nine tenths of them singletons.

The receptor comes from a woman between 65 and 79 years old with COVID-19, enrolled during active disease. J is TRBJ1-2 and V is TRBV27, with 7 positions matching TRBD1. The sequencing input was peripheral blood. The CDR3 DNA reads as TGTGCCAGCAGTCCGGGACAGTACCATGGCTACACCTTC. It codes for CASSPGQYHGYTF.